This T cell receptor beta chain was sequenced during a study of shared clonotypes between healthy human individuals. Findings and caveats of the study: Richness estimates generally favored naive over memory subsets.

For this clone: Its antigen remains unidentified.

The germline V gene has CDR1 MNHNS and CDR2 SASEGT. This CDR3 contains 17 residues. With 2 bases removed from V and 1 base from J, the gap between germline ends came to 15 bases. At deep level, the assay was performed. Produced via immunoSEQ multiplex PCR; TCRdb's table is partial and in-frame only. This sample has over a million clones; approximately 70% occur once, and the top ten carry approximately 1.5%. The TCR comes from a man aged 18 to 35 in good health. Sequencing was done on a sample of memory CD4+ T cells sorted from blood. The subset: CD45RA-negative fraction. The chain has TRBV6-1 and TRBJ1-3; possibly TRBD1 for D (5 bases). CDR3 sequence reads: CASSERLGGRSGNTIYF. The CDR3, as DNA: TGTGCCAGCAGTGAAAGGCTTGGGGGAAGATCTGGAAACACCATATATTTT.